This TCR beta chain emerged from a study of CD8 T cells in ankylosing spondylitis (dated by TCRdb to 2016 to 2017). Regarding the study in general: T cell receptor beta repertoires were profiled in healthy donors and ankylosing spondylitis patients so that disease-linked TCR variants could be found. The full study cohort was made up of over 20 ankylosing spondylitis patients and around 100 healthy donors. Samples of peripheral blood were taken, and for ankylosing spondylitis patients, synovial fluid was collected as well.

Sequencing relied on an Illumina HiSeq 2500. Quantitative 5'-RACE with molecular barcodes was the method used to prepare the TCR beta libraries. The original methods were these. Disease-linked TCR variants were identified with a new computational method built on a probabilistic model of VDJ rearrangement. Clones were called with MiXCR by TCRdb after fastp trimmed the public reads at Q25, and only in-frame beta chains were retained. Entries that share a CDR3 protein sequence are merged under the most common genes and DNA. TCRdb, not the original authors, processed these V and J calls. Across this sample there are 750,000 to 850,000 distinct CDR3 sequences, with 10% to 15% seen only once. The ten top clones hold approximately 0.51% of the sample. The investigation overall reported the following: The disease-linked clones showed a CD8+ phenotype and occurred at relatively low frequencies in peripheral blood. Some motif variants were previously reported in synovial fluid and blood of reactive arthritis patients, suggesting common disease-initiation mechanisms. A TCR beta motif made up of several highly homologous amino acid variants appeared to be characteristic of blood from ankylosing spondylitis patients. The disease-linked clones were reported to be significantly enriched in matched synovial fluid samples from ankylosing spondylitis patients.

Regarding this clonotype: The antigen it recognizes is unknown. No quality values exist for individual bases; no much larger clone is one base distant.

The CDR3 has 17 amino acids, counting the end cysteine and phenylalanine. The read is trimmed to its CDR3 DNA, 51 bases read in frame from base 1. V loses 3 bases of germline sequence and J loses 2 bases, and the interval between the two ends is 18 bases. The TCR sequence derives from a male donor with ankylosing spondylitis. Sequencing was carried out using blood, either unsorted or a sorted T cell fraction (not recorded which). Recombination linked TRBV12-3 or TRBV12-4 to TRBJ2-3; the D gene is tentatively TRBD1 or TRBD2, each matching 6 bases. The CDR3: CASSFPPRGRSTDTQYF. The sequenced DNA: TGTGCCAGCAGTTTCCCCCCCCGGGGGCGCTCCACAGATACGCAGTATTTT.